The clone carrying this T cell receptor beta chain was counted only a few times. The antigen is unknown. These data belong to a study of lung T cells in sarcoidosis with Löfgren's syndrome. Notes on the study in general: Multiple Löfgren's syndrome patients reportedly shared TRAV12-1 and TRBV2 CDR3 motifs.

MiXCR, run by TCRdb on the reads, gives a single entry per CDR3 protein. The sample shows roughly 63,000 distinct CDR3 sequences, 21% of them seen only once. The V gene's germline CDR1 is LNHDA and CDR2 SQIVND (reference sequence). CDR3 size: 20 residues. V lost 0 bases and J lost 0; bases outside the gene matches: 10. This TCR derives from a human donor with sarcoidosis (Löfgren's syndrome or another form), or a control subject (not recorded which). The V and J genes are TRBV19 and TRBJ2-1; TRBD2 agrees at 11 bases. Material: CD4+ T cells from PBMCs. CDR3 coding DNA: TGTGCCAGTAGTATAGATTTTCCTAGCGGGAGGTCTAGCTCCTACAATGAGCAGTTCTTC. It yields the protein CASSIDFPSGRSSSYNEQFF.